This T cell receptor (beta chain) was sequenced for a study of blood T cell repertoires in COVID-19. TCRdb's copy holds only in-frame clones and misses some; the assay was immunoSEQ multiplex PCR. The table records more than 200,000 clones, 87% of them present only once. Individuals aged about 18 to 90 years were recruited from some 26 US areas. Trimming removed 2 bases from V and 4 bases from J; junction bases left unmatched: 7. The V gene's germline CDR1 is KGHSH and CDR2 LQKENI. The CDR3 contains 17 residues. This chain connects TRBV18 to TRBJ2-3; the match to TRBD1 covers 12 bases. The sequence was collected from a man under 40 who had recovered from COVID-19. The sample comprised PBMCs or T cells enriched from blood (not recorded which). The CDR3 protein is CASSPSPGTGGADTQYF. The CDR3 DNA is TGTGCCAGCTCACCAAGTCCCGGGACAGGGGGCGCAGATACGCAGTATTTT.